These T cell receptor beta chains were read from a single sample in a study of T cell changes during pregnancy in multiple sclerosis. TCRdb's table, derived via immunoSEQ multiplex PCR, lists solely in-frame clones and lacks some. This table holds 30,000 or so clones, 87% found once. The input for sequencing was CD8+ T cells from peripheral blood mononuclear cells, taken in the first trimester of pregnancy. The receptor source for this set is a female donor with multiple sclerosis, enrolled in a pregnancy study. Each CDR3 is given with its conserved first and last residue. A D gene is named only where the DNA matches it firmly. Size values are once, few and many counts, or a class for expanded clones, and some rows have none.

cdr3_nt cdr3_aa v_call clone_size j_call d_call
TGTGCCAGCAGCACTGCCGGGACAGGGAACTCTGGGGCCAACGTCCTGACTTTC CASSTAGTGNSGANVLTF TRBV5-5 . TRBJ2-6 TRBD1
TGTGCCAGCAGCGTAGTGGGGGGTGTCGGTGAAAAACTGTTTTTT CASSVVGGVGEKLFF TRBV9 . TRBJ1-4 .
TGTGCCAGCAGCCTGGGACTAGCGGGGCCGGACGGGGAGCTGTTTTTT CASSLGLAGPDGELFF TRBV5-6 . TRBJ2-2 TRBD2
TGCGCCAGCAGCTTGGGTGCCGGGGGAGCTAACTATGGCTACACCTTC CASSLGAGGANYGYTF TRBV5-1 . TRBJ1-2 .
TGTGCCAGTTCAAAAGGGGTGACTGAAGCTTTCTTT CASSKGVTEAFF TRBV19 . TRBJ1-1 .
TGTGCCAGCAGTTTAATCCTTATGGGGGAGGGCCAAAATGAGCAGTTCTTC CASSLILMGEGQNEQFF TRBV28 . TRBJ2-1 TRBD2
TGTGCCAGCAGTTATTCAGCACACGACATGGAGACCCAGTACTTC CASSYSAHDMETQYF TRBV6-6 . TRBJ2-5 .
TGTGCCAGCAGTTTGGGACTGGCCTACGAGCAGTACTTC CASSLGLAYEQYF TRBV27 . TRBJ2-7 .
TGTGCCAGCAGCTTACGGGGGGACCCTGAAGCTTTCTTT CASSLRGDPEAFF TRBV11-3 . TRBJ1-1 .
TGTGCCAGCAGTTTATCCCCCGGGGTCGCTCTCACTGAAGCTTTCTTT CASSLSPGVALTEAFF TRBV27 once TRBJ1-1 .
TGTGCCAGCAGTGAAGCGCGGGCAGGGGGAGAAAAACTGTTTTTT CASSEARAGGEKLFF TRBV6-1 . TRBJ1-4 TRBD1
TGTGCCAGCATGAATCCCGGGAACACTGAAGCTTTCTTT CASMNPGNTEAFF TRBV6-5 few TRBJ1-1 .
TGTGCCAGTAGTGCGACAGCCCCGCCCCTCTACGAGCAGTACTTC CASSATAPPLYEQYF TRBV19 once TRBJ2-7 .
TGCGCCAGCAGCCTAGACAGGGGAGGGCTCTACGAGCAGTACTTC CASSLDRGGLYEQYF TRBV4-3 . TRBJ2-7 .
TGTGCCAGCAGTTTAGGGGACCTCCGGGGGACAGATACGCAGTATTTT CASSLGDLRGTDTQYF TRBV28 . TRBJ2-3 .
TGTGCCAGCAGCTTAGGCAGGGACAATGAGCAGTTCTTC CASSLGRDNEQFF TRBV7-3 . TRBJ2-1 .
TGTGCCAGCAGCTTGGCCAACAGAAACACAGATACGCAGTATTTT CASSLANRNTDTQYF TRBV5-6 . TRBJ2-3 .
TGCAGCGTTTCCACAGGCTACGAGCAGTACTTC CSVSTGYEQYF TRBV29-1 . TRBJ2-7 .
TGCGCCAGCAGCCAAGATTGGGTTGGGGAGGGGAGATATGGCTACACCTTC CASSQDWVGEGRYGYTF TRBV4-3 . TRBJ1-2 .
TGTGCCAGCAGTTCCGAGGTGGACTTTCAGAGTCCCAATGAGCAGTTCTTC CASSSEVDFQSPNEQFF TRBV27 once TRBJ2-1 .
TGTGCCAGCAGTTACTCTAATCTGGGAGGGGGCACTGAAGCTTTCTTT CASSYSNLGGGTEAFF TRBV6-5 few TRBJ1-1 .
TGTGCCAGCAGTTATCTAGCGGGGGGCCAAGAGACCCAGTACTTC CASSYLAGGQETQYF TRBV6-5 . TRBJ2-5 TRBD2
TGTGCCAGCAGTTACTCATTAGGGAGACTAACCTACGAGCAGTACTTC CASSYSLGRLTYEQYF TRBV6-5 . TRBJ2-7 .
TGTGCCAGCAGCCTTAGCCTGAACACCGGGGAGCTGTTTTTT CASSLSLNTGELFF TRBV7-9 . TRBJ2-2 .
TGTGCCAGTAGCCCAGCCGGGACTAGCTACGAGCAGTACTTC CASSPAGTSYEQYF TRBV19 . TRBJ2-7 TRBD2
TGTGCCAGCAGCTCGGAAGGCACTACACCCTACAATGAGCAGTTCTTC CASSSEGTTPYNEQFF TRBV7-3 . TRBJ2-1 .
TGTGCCAGCAGCTTGGGGACAGATCAGCCCCAGCATTTT CASSLGTDQPQHF TRBV13 . TRBJ1-5 TRBD1
TGCGCCAGCAGCCCTACCGGGACAGGGAGCGACGAGCAGTACTTC CASSPTGTGSDEQYF TRBV5-1 . TRBJ2-7 TRBD1
TGCGCCAGCAGCCAAGAAAGCGGGGACTACAATGAGCAGTTCTTC CASSQESGDYNEQFF TRBV4-3 . TRBJ2-1 TRBD2
TGTGCCTCAACCCGGTCGAACAGGGGTAGCAATCAGCCCCAGCATTTT CASTRSNRGSNQPQHF TRBV19 few TRBJ1-5 TRBD1
TGTGCCACCAGCAGAGTTAGCGGGAGCTACGAGCAGTACTTC CATSRVSGSYEQYF TRBV15 . TRBJ2-7 TRBD2
TGTGCCAACGCTATAAACAGTAACGAGCAGTACTTC CANAINSNEQYF TRBV10-3 once TRBJ2-7 .
TGTGCCAGTGCGAACAGGCCATTATACAATGAGCAGTTCTTC CASANRPLYNEQFF TRBV19 once TRBJ2-1 .
TGTGCCAGCAGTGAATCTAGCGGGGAAAGGATTTACAATGAGCAGTTCTTC CASSESSGERIYNEQFF TRBV25-1 . TRBJ2-1 TRBD2
TGTGCCAGCAGCTTGGCGGACAATGGGGAAAAACTGTTTTTT CASSLADNGEKLFF TRBV9 . TRBJ1-4 .
TGTGCCACCAGCAGTAGCGGGAGATTGACTGAGCAGTTCTTC CATSSSGRLTEQFF TRBV15 . TRBJ2-1 TRBD2
TGTGCCAGCAGCGATTGGACAGAAGAAGAGACCCAGTACTTC CASSDWTEEETQYF TRBV13 . TRBJ2-5 .
TGTGCCAGCAGCCCCCACGCGGGCGTTTCGAACACCGGGGAGCTGTTTTTT CASSPHAGVSNTGELFF TRBV9 . TRBJ2-2 .
TGTGCCAGCAGTTCGACAGGGTCCAGAGGCCATAATGAAAAACTGTTTTTT CASSSTGSRGHNEKLFF TRBV27 once TRBJ1-4 TRBD1
TGTGCCAGCAGTTTTGGACAGTACTACGAGCAGTACTTC CASSFGQYYEQYF TRBV27 few TRBJ2-7 .
TGTGCCAGCAGTGACTGGCAGAGCAATCAGCCCCAGCATTTT CASSDWQSNQPQHF TRBV2 . TRBJ1-5 .
TGTGCCACCAGCAGTCTAGCGGGGGGGCCTGATACGCAGTATTTT CATSSLAGGPDTQYF TRBV15 . TRBJ2-3 TRBD2
TGTGCCAGCGCCAGGCTACAGGGGGCGGACACCGGGGAGCTGTTTTTT CASARLQGADTGELFF TRBV7-9 . TRBJ2-2 TRBD1
TGCGCCAGCAGCCAAGATAGTAGCGGGACTAGCACAGATACGCAGTATTTT CASSQDSSGTSTDTQYF TRBV4-1 once TRBJ2-3 TRBD2
TGTGCCAGCAGCACCACCCTGGGACTAGCAGGAGATACGCAGTATTTT CASSTTLGLAGDTQYF TRBV11-3 once TRBJ2-3 TRBD2
TGTGCCAGCAGCTTAGATCAGGGACTTCAGCCCCAGCATTTT CASSLDQGLQPQHF TRBV11-2 . TRBJ1-5 .
TGTGCCAGCAGCTCCCGCGGGGGTGGCTACAATGAGCAGTTCTTC CASSSRGGGYNEQFF TRBV11-3 . TRBJ2-1 TRBD2
TGTGCCAGTGGGGGCAGGGGGGATACGGTGAACACTGAAGCTTTCTTT CASGGRGDTVNTEAFF TRBV19 . TRBJ1-1 TRBD1
TGTGCCAGCAGTCCAGGACTGATCGGCTACGAGCAGTACTTC CASSPGLIGYEQYF TRBV28 . TRBJ2-7 .
TGCGCCAGCAGCCAAGAACCAGGGTCGAACACTGAAGCTTTCTTT CASSQEPGSNTEAFF TRBV4-1 few TRBJ1-1 .
TGTGCCAGCAGCTTAGAGGGCACAGGGTGGACAGATACGCAGTATTTT CASSLEGTGWTDTQYF TRBV5-6 . TRBJ2-3 .
TGTGCCAGCAGCTTGGACGGGGTCGAGCAGTACTTC CASSLDGVEQYF TRBV5-5 . TRBJ2-7 .
TGTGCCAGCAGCCCTTCGGGACAGGACTATGGCTACACCTTC CASSPSGQDYGYTF TRBV7-3 . TRBJ1-2 TRBD1
TGTGCCAGTGGACAGGGGCCCCGACCCCAGCATTTT CASGQGPRPQHF TRBV6-5 . TRBJ1-5 TRBD1
TGTGCCAGCAGCGCCGTTCCCAGTTACGAGCAGTACTTC CASSAVPSYEQYF TRBV2 . TRBJ2-7 .
TGTGCCAGCAGTTTCTGGGCAGAGGGACAGGTACCCTCCTACAATGAGCAGTTCTTC CASSFWAEGQVPSYNEQFF TRBV27 . TRBJ2-1 TRBD1
TGTGCCAGCAGCGAGCGGGAGTGGGGAGAGACCCAGTACTTC CASSEREWGETQYF TRBV27 . TRBJ2-5 TRBD2
TGTGCCAGCAGCGTAGCTACGGGGATGATCTCCTATAATTCACCCCTCCACTTT CASSVATGMISYNSPLHF TRBV9 . TRBJ1-6 .
TGTGCCAGCAGCCACGGACTAGCGGGAGACTTCTACAATGAGCAGTTCTTC CASSHGLAGDFYNEQFF TRBV28 once TRBJ2-1 TRBD2